These T cell receptor beta chains were read from a single sample in a study of blood T cell repertoires in COVID-19. Here immunoSEQ multiplex PCR was the method, and the copy in TCRdb shows in-frame clones only, minus some. The sample gives 310,000 or so clones, around 88% of which show up once; roughly 1.6% is in the top ten. Sequenced sample: peripheral blood. Receptor source: a woman aged 50 to 65 with acute or convalescent COVID-19. CDR3s include the opening cysteine and the closing phenylalanine or tryptophan. Fields, in order: D gene, clone size, J gene, V gene, CDR3 protein, CDR3 DNA. The D gene is left open where the match is weak. Clone size is stated in some rows and not others, as once, few, many or a class when expanded.

.,.,TRBJ2-3,TRBV27,CASSLSIGGYTQYF,TGTGCCAGCAGTTTATCGATCGGAGGGTATACGCAGTATTTT
.,.,TRBJ2-2,TRBV5-8,CASSTPTPRTGELFF,TGTGCCAGCAGCACGCCCACACCCCGAACCGGGGAGCTGTTTTTT
.,.,TRBJ1-1,TRBV25-1,CASRRKQNTEAFF,TGTGCCAGCAGAAGAAAGCAGAACACTGAAGCTTTCTTT
TRBD1,.,TRBJ2-7,TRBV19,CASSTTGVVGEQYF,TGTGCCAGTAGTACGACAGGGGTAGTCGGCGAGCAGTACTTC
.,.,TRBJ2-5,TRBV24-1,CATSDPGTGTWGGQETQYF,TGTGCCACCAGTGATCCTGGAACCGGGACCTGGGGAGGCCAAGAGACCCAGTACTTC
TRBD1,.,TRBJ1-2,TRBV7-9,CASSLTDRGRHGYTF,TGTGCCAGCAGCCTTACTGACAGGGGGCGGCATGGCTACACCTTC
.,.,TRBJ2-7,TRBV7-2,CASSLADYSYEQYF,TGTGCCAGCAGCTTAGCGGACTACTCCTACGAGCAGTACTTC
TRBD2,.,TRBJ2-1,TRBV27,CASSSGLVYEQFF,TGTGCCAGCAGTTCGGGACTAGTGTATGAGCAGTTCTTC
TRBD1,.,TRBJ2-3,TRBV7-2,CASSFRQGIIDTQYF,TGTGCCAGCAGCTTCCGACAGGGGATCATAGATACGCAGTATTTT
.,once,TRBJ1-1,TRBV11-3,CASSSARYTEAFF,TGTGCCAGCAGCTCCGCTAGGTACACTGAAGCTTTCTTT
TRBD2,.,TRBJ2-3,TRBV24-1,CATSDFSGTGTDTQYF,TGTGCCACCAGTGATTTTAGCGGGACGGGCACAGATACGCAGTATTTT
.,.,TRBJ2-1,TRBV27,CASSLGRAGSYNEQFF,TGTGCCAGCAGTTTAGGGCGGGCCGGCTCCTACAATGAGCAGTTCTTC
.,.,TRBJ2-2,TRBV28,CASSFRPGTGNTGELFF,TGTGCCAGCAGTTTCCGCCCGGGGACTGGGAACACCGGGGAGCTGTTTTTT
.,.,TRBJ1-4,TRBV7-6,CASSSGRYEKLFF,TGTGCCAGCAGCTCCGGGAGATATGAAAAACTGTTTTTT
TRBD1,few,TRBJ1-4,TRBV19,CASQNQGAANEKLFF,TGTGCCAGCCAGAACCAGGGGGCCGCTAATGAAAAACTGTTTTTT
TRBD1,.,TRBJ1-3,TRBV7-6,CASSLDPPGQGNTIYF,TGTGCCAGCAGCTTAGATCCACCGGGACAGGGCAACACCATATATTTT
TRBD2,.,TRBJ2-1,TRBV6-1,CASSGPGLAELYNEQFF,TGTGCCAGCAGTGGCCCGGGACTAGCGGAACTATACAATGAGCAGTTCTTC
.,.,TRBJ2-3,TRBV11-3,CASSLRGYDTQYF,TGTGCCAGCAGCTTAAGGGGTTATGATACGCAGTATTTT
TRBD1,.,TRBJ2-7,TRBV29-1,CSVVGQNYEQYF,TGCAGCGTTGTGGGACAGAACTACGAGCAGTACTTC
TRBD1,.,TRBJ1-5,TRBV28,CASSLLRTGTGDENSNQPQHF,TGTGCCAGCAGTTTATTACGTACCGGGACAGGGGACGAAAATAGCAATCAGCCCCAGCATTTT
TRBD2,.,TRBJ2-1,TRBV27,CASNIIAGANEQFF,TGTGCCAGCAACATTATAGCGGGAGCCAATGAGCAGTTCTTC
.,once,TRBJ1-1,TRBV7-2,CASSLGAFGVAKNTEAFF,TGTGCCAGCAGCTTAGGAGCCTTCGGAGTAGCCAAGAACACTGAAGCTTTCTTT
.,.,TRBJ1-2,TRBV7-2,CASSLGRNYGYTF,TGTGCCAGCAGCCTGGGCAGAAACTATGGCTACACCTTC
TRBD1,.,TRBJ1-5,TRBV3-1/TRBV3-2,CASRDGTGPVHF,TGTGCCAGCAGGGACGGGACAGGGCCCGTACATTTT
.,.,TRBJ2-2,TRBV7-3,CASSPQAGRGTGELFF,TGTGCCAGCAGCCCGCAGGCCGGGAGAGGAACCGGGGAGCTGTTTTTT
.,.,TRBJ1-5,TRBV19,CASSIDPPRPYRGPQHF,TGTGCCAGTAGTATAGATCCCCCCCGTCCCTACCGGGGGCCCCAGCATTTT
.,.,TRBJ2-1,TRBV5-6,CASSPELAIYNEQFF,TGTGCCAGCAGCCCCGAGTTAGCTATCTACAATGAGCAGTTCTTC
.,.,TRBJ1-4,TRBV11-2,CASSQRQANEKLFF,TGTGCCAGCAGCCAAAGACAGGCTAATGAAAAACTGTTTTTT
.,.,TRBJ2-1,TRBV7-6,CASLVLDEQFF,TGTGCCAGCCTAGTTTTAGATGAGCAGTTCTTC
.,.,TRBJ2-7,TRBV18,CASSPTNDRSYEQYF,TGTGCCAGCTCACCAACGAATGACAGGAGCTACGAGCAGTACTTC
.,.,TRBJ2-7,TRBV24-1,CATSDPRDRNSYEQYF,TGTGCCACCAGTGATCCCCGAGACAGAAACTCCTACGAGCAGTACTTC
.,.,TRBJ1-4,TRBV21-1,CASSKGRTGATTTNEKLFF,TGTGCCAGCAGCAAAGGCAGGACAGGGGCTACTACAACTAATGAAAAACTGTTTTTT
.,once,TRBJ1-4,TRBV18,CASRGGITNEKLFF,TGTGCCAGCCGCGGCGGGATAACTAATGAAAAACTGTTTTTT
.,.,TRBJ2-7,TRBV12-3/TRBV12-4,CASRDLFHEQCF,TGTGCCAGCAGGGACTTGTTCCACGAGCAGTGCTTC
TRBD2,.,TRBJ2-7,TRBV9,CASSVDPAGNEQYF,TGTGCCAGCAGCGTAGATCCAGCGGGAAACGAGCAGTACTTC
TRBD1,.,TRBJ1-4,TRBV9,CASSAGQRIEKLFF,TGTGCCAGCAGCGCGGGACAGCGAATCGAAAAACTGTTTTTT
.,.,TRBJ1-5,TRBV24-1,CATSDGQGLPQHF,TGTGCCACCAGTGATGGGCAAGGCTTACCCCAGCATTTT
TRBD1,.,TRBJ2-7,TRBV5-1,CASSLGQGSYEQYF,TGCGCCAGCAGCTTGGGACAGGGGAGCTACGAGCAGTACTTC
.,.,TRBJ2-7,TRBV24-1,CATSDSAREKYF,TGTGCCACCAGTGATTCAGCCCGGGAGAAGTACTTC
TRBD2,few,TRBJ2-2,TRBV4-3,CASSPFSGYSSTGELFF,TGCGCCAGTTCACCGTTTAGCGGGTACTCGAGTACCGGGGAGCTGTTTTTT
TRBD1,many,TRBJ2-1,TRBV7-3,CASSPPDPTGLAYNEQFF,TGTGCCAGCAGCCCTCCTGACCCGACAGGGCTAGCCTACAATGAGCAGTTCTTC
.,.,TRBJ1-2,TRBV5-6,CASSLRLSGYTF,TGTGCCAGCAGCTTGAGACTTTCTGGCTACACCTTC
.,.,TRBJ2-7,TRBV9,CASSPGGGRYEQYF,TGTGCCAGCAGCCCCGGGGGAGGACGATACGAGCAGTACTTC
.,.,TRBJ1-6,TRBV7-2,CASSSRQNSPLHF,TGTGCCAGCAGCTCCCGACAGAATTCACCCCTCCACTTT
.,.,TRBJ2-1,TRBV6-5,CASSQGGEQFF,TGTGCCAGCAGTCAGGGCGGCGAGCAGTTCTTC
.,.,TRBJ1-5,TRBV9,CASSVARSRAVNSNQPQHF,TGTGCCAGCAGCGTAGCTAGGAGCAGGGCGGTGAATAGCAATCAGCCCCAGCATTTT
.,.,TRBJ2-7,TRBV28,CASSGRGLNYEQYF,TGTGCCAGCAGTGGTAGAGGGCTGAACTACGAGCAGTACTTC
.,.,TRBJ2-7,TRBV29-1,CSVRRQETSYEQYF,TGCAGCGTGCGCAGACAGGAGACCTCCTACGAGCAGTACTTC
.,.,TRBJ2-7,TRBV27,CASSLDRGSYEQYF,TGTGCCAGCAGCCTCGACAGAGGCTCCTACGAGCAGTACTTC